This T cell receptor (beta chain) was retrieved from a study of T cell repertoires in cytomegalovirus infection. Study information: In the study, CMV epitopes included recently identified HLA-C-restricted and well-studied HLA-B-restricted ones. Study results and caveats: Accumulated public TCR beta family frequency recognized individuals carrying CMV together with the relevant HLA. It was HLA-C-restricted CMV-specific TCR beta clonotypes that dominated the response ex vivo.

TCRdb fed the reads into MiXCR, producing one record per CDR3 protein. The sample lists 250,000 to 300,000 distinct CDR3 sequences; 20% to 25% were seen once. Germline V gives CDR1 SGHNT, CDR2 YENEEA. V lost 5 bases, J lost 0 bases, and 10 bases lay in between. This CDR3 is built from 14 residues. In its sample, this clonotype was seen a few times. Antigen: not known. This sample comprised cultured PBMCs, obtained from culture after CMV antigen stimulation. The rearrangement joins TRBV11-3 to TRBJ1-1; D gene unclear. This sequence originates from a human donor in good health (CMV status not recorded). Some clones in this sample may be carry-over from other donors' samples. CDR3 coding DNA: TGTGCCAGCAGCCTTTCATCGATGAACACTGAAGCTTTCTTT. Translating gives CASSLSSMNTEAFF.